The clone carrying this TCR beta chain was observed a handful of times. Its cognate antigen is unknown. One heparinised draw of blood, averaging about 120 mL, came from each donor. This sample was included in a study of beta chain features in type 1 diabetes. Study conclusions and caveats: The influence of HLA type on TCRB rearrangement stayed undetermined. VDJ junctions in type 1 diabetes patients carried more deletions and fewer insertions. Within patients, naive, central memory and Treg TCRB repertoires seemed more similar than within healthy donors.

Of the isolated RNA, all was reverse transcribed, and so the sequenced material was expressed TCRB transcripts. Clones were sequenced by immunoSEQ multiplex PCR, and TCRdb holds only the in-frame ones, with some missing. In the table there are under 350,000 clones, roughly 8% of which are singletons. The clonotype was recovered from a woman aged 18-35 years in good health. The source material was central memory CD4+ T cells from blood.

CDR3: CASSPNGIAGEQFF. The CDR3 region has the DNA TGTGCCAGCAGCCCTAATGGGATAGCGGGTGAGCAGTTCTTC. The chain has TRBV7-3 and TRBJ2-1, with 7 bases matching TRBD2. The germline gives CDR1 SGHTA, CDR2 FQGTGA. Trimming cost V 5 bases and J 9 bases; bases outside gene matches: 10. CDR3 size: 14 residues.